Listed below are T cell receptor beta chains from one sample, sequenced in a study of CD8 T cells in Susac syndrome. In TCRdb, the immunoSEQ multiplex PCR reads were re-called with MiXCR into one record per CDR3 protein. The sample records approximately 140,000 distinct CDR3 sequences, about 95% being singletons. Sequenced input: CD4+ T cells from PBMCs. Receptors originate from a human donor with multiple sclerosis. Both conserved end residues are part of each CDR3. D genes are given only for firm matches. Only part of the rows carry a size: once, few, many, or a class if the clone is expanded.

clone_size: .; d_call: TRBD1; v_call: TRBV20-1; j_call: TRBJ1-3; cdr3_aa: CSARGERTGAGNTIYF; cdr3_nt: TGCAGTGCTAGAGGGGAAAGGACAGGGGCTGGAAACACCATATATTTT
clone_size: .; d_call: .; v_call: TRBV20-1; j_call: TRBJ1-5; cdr3_aa: CSAHSTGPNQPQHF; cdr3_nt: TGCAGTGCCCATAGTACAGGCCCCAATCAGCCCCAGCATTTT
clone_size: .; d_call: .; v_call: TRBV15; j_call: TRBJ2-5; cdr3_aa: CATSRNYLGMETQYF; cdr3_nt: TGTGCCACCAGCAGGAATTACCTAGGGATGGAGACCCAGTACTTC
clone_size: .; d_call: .; v_call: TRBV29-1; j_call: TRBJ2-1; cdr3_aa: CSVVTRVNEQFF; cdr3_nt: TGCAGCGTTGTAACACGGGTTAATGAGCAGTTCTTC
clone_size: .; d_call: .; v_call: TRBV7-9; j_call: TRBJ1-2; cdr3_aa: CASSLAAGNGYTF; cdr3_nt: TGTGCCAGCAGCTTAGCGGCAGGGAATGGCTACACCTTC
clone_size: .; d_call: .; v_call: TRBV27; j_call: TRBJ2-6; cdr3_aa: CASSTLSSGANVLTF; cdr3_nt: TGTGCCAGCAGTACCCTCAGCTCTGGGGCCAACGTCCTGACTTTC
clone_size: .; d_call: .; v_call: TRBV20-1; j_call: TRBJ2-7; cdr3_aa: CSANRQGGYEQYF; cdr3_nt: TGCAGTGCTAACCGACAGGGAGGCTACGAGCAGTACTTC
clone_size: .; d_call: .; v_call: TRBV20-1; j_call: TRBJ2-5; cdr3_aa: CSAGSRVQETQYF; cdr3_nt: TGCAGTGCGGGGAGTCGCGTACAAGAGACCCAGTACTTC
clone_size: .; d_call: .; v_call: TRBV7-2; j_call: TRBJ2-7; cdr3_aa: CASSLNEKGEQYF; cdr3_nt: TGTGCCAGCAGCTTGAATGAGAAAGGCGAGCAGTACTTC
clone_size: .; d_call: .; v_call: TRBV6-2/TRBV6-3; j_call: TRBJ1-1; cdr3_aa: CASSYEGDTEAFF; cdr3_nt: TGTGCCAGCAGTTACGAGGGTGACACTGAAGCTTTCTTT
clone_size: .; d_call: .; v_call: TRBV30; j_call: TRBJ2-1; cdr3_aa: CAWSRDTYNEQFF; cdr3_nt: TGTGCCTGGAGTAGGGACACCTACAATGAGCAGTTCTTC
clone_size: .; d_call: .; v_call: TRBV27; j_call: TRBJ2-1; cdr3_aa: CASSPSRGGEQFF; cdr3_nt: TGTGCCAGCAGTCCCTCGAGGGGAGGTGAGCAGTTCTTC
clone_size: .; d_call: TRBD2; v_call: TRBV12-5; j_call: TRBJ2-1; cdr3_aa: CASGLGRGDGHYNEQFF; cdr3_nt: TGTGCTAGTGGTTTGGGACGGGGGGACGGACACTACAATGAGCAGTTCTTC
clone_size: .; d_call: TRBD1; v_call: TRBV20-1; j_call: TRBJ2-7; cdr3_aa: CTPGTDSVGQYF; cdr3_nt: TGCACCCCCGGGACAGATTCCGTCGGGCAGTACTTC
clone_size: .; d_call: .; v_call: TRBV20-1; j_call: TRBJ2-1; cdr3_aa: CSAPTSTGPKEQFF; cdr3_nt: TGCAGTGCTCCGACTAGTACCGGCCCCAAAGAGCAGTTCTTC
clone_size: once; d_call: .; v_call: TRBV12-5; j_call: TRBJ2-2; cdr3_aa: CASGLVNTGELFF; cdr3_nt: TGTGCTAGTGGTTTGGTTAACACCGGGGAGCTGTTTTTT
clone_size: .; d_call: .; v_call: TRBV7-2; j_call: TRBJ1-2; cdr3_aa: CASSPAGRNYGYTF; cdr3_nt: TGTGCCAGCAGCCCCGCGGGCCGTAACTATGGCTACACCTTC
clone_size: .; d_call: .; v_call: TRBV28; j_call: TRBJ1-2; cdr3_aa: CASSFRGSYGYTF; cdr3_nt: TGTGCCAGCAGTTTTAGAGGGTCTTATGGCTACACCTTC
clone_size: .; d_call: .; v_call: TRBV20-1; j_call: TRBJ2-7; cdr3_aa: CSARDPWGSSYEQYF; cdr3_nt: TGCAGTGCTAGAGATCCGTGGGGGAGCTCCTACGAGCAGTACTTC
clone_size: .; d_call: .; v_call: TRBV18; j_call: TRBJ2-2; cdr3_aa: CASSPGLTGELFF; cdr3_nt: TGTGCCAGCTCACCCGGACTGACCGGGGAGCTGTTTTTT
clone_size: .; d_call: .; v_call: TRBV3-1; j_call: TRBJ2-3; cdr3_aa: CASSQEVAGGRTDTQYF; cdr3_nt: TGTGCCAGCAGCCAAGAAGTCGCCGGGGGGCGCACAGATACGCAGTATTTT
clone_size: .; d_call: TRBD1; v_call: TRBV29-1; j_call: TRBJ2-5; cdr3_aa: CSVRQGRETQYF; cdr3_nt: TGCAGCGTTAGACAGGGGCGGGAGACCCAGTACTTC
clone_size: .; d_call: TRBD1; v_call: TRBV29-1; j_call: TRBJ2-5; cdr3_aa: CSVRQGLETQYF; cdr3_nt: TGCAGCGTCAGACAGGGCTTGGAGACCCAGTACTTC
clone_size: .; d_call: .; v_call: TRBV29-1; j_call: TRBJ2-7; cdr3_aa: CSVGHRSGFEQYF; cdr3_nt: TGCAGCGTTGGGCACCGTTCAGGGTTCGAGCAGTACTTC
clone_size: .; d_call: .; v_call: TRBV9; j_call: TRBJ1-5; cdr3_aa: CASSVDGGDMQPQHF; cdr3_nt: TGTGCCAGCAGCGTAGACGGCGGTGATATGCAGCCCCAGCATTTT
clone_size: once; d_call: .; v_call: TRBV20-1; j_call: TRBJ1-5; cdr3_aa: CSAQRGFSNQPQHF; cdr3_nt: TGCAGTGCCCAGAGGGGGTTTAGCAATCAGCCCCAGCATTTT
clone_size: .; d_call: .; v_call: TRBV4-1; j_call: TRBJ1-4; cdr3_aa: CASSLNRMLATNEKLFF; cdr3_nt: TGCGCCAGCAGTTTAAACAGGATGCTTGCAACTAATGAAAAACTGTTTTTT
clone_size: .; d_call: TRBD1; v_call: TRBV27; j_call: TRBJ1-1; cdr3_aa: CASSSYRGLVNTEAFF; cdr3_nt: TGTGCCAGCAGTTCTTACAGGGGGCTTGTGAACACTGAAGCTTTCTTT
clone_size: .; d_call: .; v_call: TRBV12-3/TRBV12-4; j_call: TRBJ1-1; cdr3_aa: CASSFLAGVSGAFF; cdr3_nt: TGTGCCAGCAGTTTTTTAGCAGGAGTATCCGGAGCTTTCTTT
clone_size: .; d_call: .; v_call: TRBV6-5; j_call: TRBJ2-5; cdr3_aa: CASGGELTQYF; cdr3_nt: TGTGCCAGCGGAGGGGAGTTGACCCAGTACTTC
clone_size: .; d_call: TRBD1; v_call: TRBV18; j_call: TRBJ1-1; cdr3_aa: CASSPGQALNTEAFF; cdr3_nt: TGTGCCAGCTCACCGGGACAGGCGCTGAACACTGAAGCTTTCTTT
clone_size: once; d_call: TRBD1; v_call: TRBV5-4; j_call: TRBJ2-5; cdr3_aa: CASSSPQGARAGTQYF; cdr3_nt: TGTGCCAGCAGCTCTCCACAGGGGGCCAGGGCAGGGACCCAGTACTTC
clone_size: .; d_call: TRBD1; v_call: TRBV28; j_call: TRBJ2-7; cdr3_aa: CASTADRVGSYEQYF; cdr3_nt: TGTGCCAGCACAGCTGACAGGGTGGGCTCCTACGAGCAGTACTTC
clone_size: .; d_call: .; v_call: TRBV5-1; j_call: TRBJ1-2; cdr3_aa: CASSTTRDYGYTF; cdr3_nt: TGCGCCAGCAGCACCACCCGAGACTATGGCTACACCTTC
clone_size: .; d_call: .; v_call: TRBV20-1; j_call: TRBJ2-7; cdr3_aa: CSAIPPGGNYEQYF; cdr3_nt: TGCAGTGCTATTCCGCCTGGAGGGAACTACGAGCAGTACTTC
clone_size: .; d_call: .; v_call: TRBV20-1; j_call: TRBJ2-7; cdr3_aa: CSAQGQHEQYF; cdr3_nt: TGCAGTGCCCAGGGCCAACACGAGCAGTACTTC
clone_size: .; d_call: .; v_call: TRBV7-9; j_call: TRBJ2-6; cdr3_aa: CASSFLGAGANVLTF; cdr3_nt: TGTGCCAGCAGCTTTCTGGGGGCTGGGGCCAACGTCCTGACTTTC
clone_size: once; d_call: .; v_call: TRBV29-1; j_call: TRBJ1-4; cdr3_aa: CSVGTGPEKLFF; cdr3_nt: TGCAGCGTGGGGACGGGGCCCGAAAAACTGTTTTTT
clone_size: .; d_call: TRBD1; v_call: TRBV7-8; j_call: TRBJ1-6; cdr3_aa: CASSLARQGSSYNSPLHF; cdr3_nt: TGTGCCAGCAGCTTAGCACGACAGGGGAGCTCCTATAATTCACCCCTCCACTTT
clone_size: few; d_call: .; v_call: TRBV7-9; j_call: TRBJ1-5; cdr3_aa: CASSLDGSSNQPQHF; cdr3_nt: TGTGCCAGCAGCTTAGACGGTTCAAGCAATCAGCCCCAGCATTTT
clone_size: .; d_call: .; v_call: TRBV29-1; j_call: TRBJ2-2; cdr3_aa: CSVLLDGLRGELFF; cdr3_nt: TGCAGCGTTCTCCTGGACGGTCTTAGGGGGGAGCTGTTTTTT
clone_size: .; d_call: .; v_call: TRBV29-1; j_call: TRBJ2-7; cdr3_aa: CSALQGGSSYEQYF; cdr3_nt: TGCAGCGCCCTTCAGGGGGGGAGCTCCTACGAGCAGTACTTC
clone_size: .; d_call: .; v_call: TRBV20-1; j_call: TRBJ1-6; cdr3_aa: CSARHDGNSPLHF; cdr3_nt: TGCAGTGCTAGACATGACGGAAATTCACCCCTCCACTTT
clone_size: .; d_call: .; v_call: TRBV12-3/TRBV12-4; j_call: TRBJ1-5; cdr3_aa: CASSKQYSNQPQHF; cdr3_nt: TGTGCCAGCAGTAAACAGTATAGCAATCAGCCCCAGCATTTT
clone_size: .; d_call: .; v_call: TRBV12-3/TRBV12-4; j_call: TRBJ2-7; cdr3_aa: CASRGRQGGSYEQYF; cdr3_nt: TGTGCCAGCAGGGGGAGACAGGGAGGGTCCTACGAGCAGTACTTC
clone_size: .; d_call: .; v_call: TRBV7-2; j_call: TRBJ1-4; cdr3_aa: CASSLAVKRNEKLFF; cdr3_nt: TGTGCCAGCAGCTTAGCGGTCAAGAGGAATGAAAAACTGTTTTTT
clone_size: .; d_call: .; v_call: TRBV4-1; j_call: TRBJ2-7; cdr3_aa: CASSHRQEQYF; cdr3_nt: TGCGCCAGCAGCCACCGACAGGAGCAGTACTTC
clone_size: .; d_call: TRBD1; v_call: TRBV20-1; j_call: TRBJ2-7; cdr3_aa: CSARDRGYEQYF; cdr3_nt: TGCAGTGCTAGGGACAGGGGTTACGAGCAGTACTTC
clone_size: once; d_call: .; v_call: TRBV9; j_call: TRBJ2-5; cdr3_aa: CASSDQKETQYF; cdr3_nt: TGTGCCAGCAGCGACCAGAAAGAGACCCAGTACTTC
clone_size: .; d_call: .; v_call: TRBV3-1; j_call: TRBJ2-6; cdr3_aa: CASSLYQGSGANVLTF; cdr3_nt: TGTGCCAGCAGCCTATACCAGGGGTCGGGGGCCAACGTCCTGACTTTC
clone_size: .; d_call: TRBD1; v_call: TRBV15; j_call: TRBJ2-3; cdr3_aa: CATSVGTDSTDTQYF; cdr3_nt: TGTGCCACCAGTGTTGGGACAGATAGCACAGATACGCAGTATTTT
clone_size: .; d_call: TRBD1; v_call: TRBV12-3/TRBV12-4; j_call: TRBJ2-2; cdr3_aa: CASSRGITGELFF; cdr3_nt: TGTGCCAGCAGCAGGGGGATTACCGGGGAGCTGTTTTTT
clone_size: .; d_call: TRBD1; v_call: TRBV6-4; j_call: TRBJ2-2; cdr3_aa: CASSAFQGVGELFF; cdr3_nt: TGTGCCAGCAGTGCCTTCCAGGGGGTCGGGGAGCTGTTTTTT
clone_size: .; d_call: .; v_call: TRBV20-1; j_call: TRBJ2-5; cdr3_aa: CSAISPDWTQYF; cdr3_nt: TGCAGTGCCATCTCCCCGGACTGGACCCAGTACTTC
clone_size: .; d_call: TRBD1; v_call: TRBV29-1; j_call: TRBJ2-3; cdr3_aa: CSVAPWDSSKRNTQYF; cdr3_nt: TGCAGCGTTGCCCCCTGGGACAGCAGTAAACGAAATACGCAGTATTTT